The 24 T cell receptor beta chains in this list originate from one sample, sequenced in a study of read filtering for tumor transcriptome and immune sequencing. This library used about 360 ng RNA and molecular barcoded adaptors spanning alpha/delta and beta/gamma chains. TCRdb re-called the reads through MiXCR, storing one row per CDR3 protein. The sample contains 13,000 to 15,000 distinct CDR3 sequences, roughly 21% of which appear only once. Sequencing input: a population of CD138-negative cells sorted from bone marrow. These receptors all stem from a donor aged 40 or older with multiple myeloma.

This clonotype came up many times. CDR3 sequence: CSVPIRGFSYNEQFF. In DNA form, the CDR3 reads TGCAGCGTACCCATCAGGGGTTTCTCCTACAATGAGCAGTTCTTC. The V call is TRBV29-1, the J call TRBJ2-1, with a tentative D call TRBD1 (6 bases). The CDR3 contains 15 residues. Germline V gives CDR1 SQVTM, CDR2 ANQGSEA. V shed 6 bases and J shed 0 bases, with 15 bases lying between them.

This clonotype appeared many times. CDR3 sequence reads: CASRGNSYEQYF. The CDR3 DNA follows: TGTGCCAGCCGTGGGAACTCCTACGAGCAGTACTTC. The rearrangement joins TRBV5-4 to TRBJ2-7, with D uncertain. The germline V gene encodes CDR1 SGHNT and CDR2 YYREEE (reference sequence). The CDR3 contains 12 residues. Trimming took 7 bases from V and 0 from J, leaving 8 bases between them. The full variable domain, with the rest looked up from reference TRBV5-4 and TRBJ2-7, is ETGVTQSPTHLIKTRGQQVTLRCSSQSGHNTVSWYQQALGQGPQFIFQYYREEENGRGNFPPRFSGLQFPNYSSELNVNALELDDSALYLCASRGNSYEQYFGPGTRLTVT.

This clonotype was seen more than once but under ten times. The CDR3, as DNA: TGCGCCAGCAGCTTGGAGGGGGCAGGCACAGATACGCAGTATTTT. It encodes CASSLEGAGTDTQYF. The chain carries TRBV5-1 and TRBJ2-3; 7 nucleotides agree with TRBD1. V was pared by 0 bases and J by 1 base, with 2 bases of the junction left unmatched. The V gene's germline CDR1 is SGHRS and CDR2 YFSETQ. The CDR3 is made up of 15 amino acids. Full variable domain (missing parts from reference TRBV5-1 and TRBJ2-3): KAGVTQTPRYLIKTRGQQVTLSCSPISGHRSVSWYQQTPGQGLQFLFEYFSETQRNKGNFPGRFSGRQFSNSRSEMNVSTLELGDSALYLCASSLEGAGTDTQYFGPGTRLTVL.

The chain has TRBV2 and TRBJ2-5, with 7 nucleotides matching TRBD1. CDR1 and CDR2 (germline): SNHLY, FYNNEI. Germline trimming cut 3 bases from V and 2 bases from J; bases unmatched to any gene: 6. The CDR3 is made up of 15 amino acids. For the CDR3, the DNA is TGTGCCAGCAGTGAGAACAGGGGCCGTCAAGAGACCCAGTACTTC. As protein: CASSENRGRQETQYF.

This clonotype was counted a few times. The CDR3 spells CSATSGRALGTDTQYF. CDR3 nucleotide sequence: TGCAGTGCTACCAGCGGGAGGGCCCTCGGGACAGATACGCAGTATTTT. The V and J genes are TRBV20-1 and TRBJ2-3, with 10 bases matching TRBD2. This CDR3 spans 16 amino acids. The J segment lost 3 bases and the V segment lost 4 bases, leaving 10 bases of the junction unmatched. CDR1 and CDR2 (germline): DFQATT, SNEGSKA (reference sequence).

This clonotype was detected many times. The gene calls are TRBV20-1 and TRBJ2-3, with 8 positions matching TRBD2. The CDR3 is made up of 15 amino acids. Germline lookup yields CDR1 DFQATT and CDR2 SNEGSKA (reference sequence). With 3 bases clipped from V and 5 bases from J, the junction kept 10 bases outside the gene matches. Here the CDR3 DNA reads TGCAGTGCTAGTCGGCGGGGGGCCTCGATAGATACGCAGTATTTT. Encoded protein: CSASRRGASIDTQYF.

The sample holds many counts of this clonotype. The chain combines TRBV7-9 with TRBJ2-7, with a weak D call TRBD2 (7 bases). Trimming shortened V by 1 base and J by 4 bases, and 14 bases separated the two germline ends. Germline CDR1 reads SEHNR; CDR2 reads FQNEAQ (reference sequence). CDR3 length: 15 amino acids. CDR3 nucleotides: TGTGCCAGCAGCTTAGTACGGGGGGCCGTATACGAGCAGTACTTC. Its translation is CASSLVRGAVYEQYF.

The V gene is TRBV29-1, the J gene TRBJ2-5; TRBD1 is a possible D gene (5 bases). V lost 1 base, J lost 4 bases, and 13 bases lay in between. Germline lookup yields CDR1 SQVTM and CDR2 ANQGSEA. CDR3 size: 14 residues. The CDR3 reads CSVEVPRDGETQYF. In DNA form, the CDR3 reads TGCAGCGTTGAAGTTCCCAGGGATGGAGAGACCCAGTACTTC.

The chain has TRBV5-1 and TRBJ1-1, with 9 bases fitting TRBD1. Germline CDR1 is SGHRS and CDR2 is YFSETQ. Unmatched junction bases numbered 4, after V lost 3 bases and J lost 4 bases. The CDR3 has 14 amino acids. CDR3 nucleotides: TGCGCCAGCAGCTCGGGGACAGGGTTCACTGAAGCTTTCTTT. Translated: CASSSGTGFTEAFF. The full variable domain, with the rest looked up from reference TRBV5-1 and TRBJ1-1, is KAGVTQTPRYLIKTRGQQVTLSCSPISGHRSVSWYQQTPGQGLQFLFEYFSETQRNKGNFPGRFSGRQFSNSRSEMNVSTLELGDSALYLCASSSGTGFTEAFFGQGTRLTVV.

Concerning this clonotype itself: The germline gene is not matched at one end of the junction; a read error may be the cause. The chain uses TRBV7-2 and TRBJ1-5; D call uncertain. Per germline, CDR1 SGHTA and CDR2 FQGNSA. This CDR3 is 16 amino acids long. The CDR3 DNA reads TGTGCCAGCAGCTTAAAGTCCGGCCTAGTCAATCAGTCCCAGCATTTT. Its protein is CASSLKSGLVNQSQHF.

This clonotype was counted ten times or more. The CDR3 bases are TGCAGCGTTGAAGGGCTAGCCCGTTCTGAGCAGTTCTTC. Amino acids: CSVEGLARSEQFF. The chain employs TRBV29-1 and TRBJ2-1; D might be TRBD2 (5 bases). Germline lookup yields CDR1 SQVTM and CDR2 ANQGSEA. The CDR3 is 13 residues long. V dropped 1 base and J dropped 9 bases, with 13 bases sitting between them.

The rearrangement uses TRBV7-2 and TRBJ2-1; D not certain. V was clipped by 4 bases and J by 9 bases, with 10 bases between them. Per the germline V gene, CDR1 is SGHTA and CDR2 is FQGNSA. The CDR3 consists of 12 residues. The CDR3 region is CASSYVGFEQFF. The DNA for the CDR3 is TGTGCCAGCAGCTACGTAGGTTTTGAGCAGTTCTTC.

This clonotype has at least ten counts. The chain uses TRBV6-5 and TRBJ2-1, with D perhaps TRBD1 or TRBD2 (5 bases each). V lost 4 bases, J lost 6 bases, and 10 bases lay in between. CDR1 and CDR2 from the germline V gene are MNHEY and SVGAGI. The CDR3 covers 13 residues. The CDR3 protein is CASSLGVPNEQFF. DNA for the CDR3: TGTGCCAGCAGTTTGGGGGTTCCCAATGAGCAGTTCTTC.

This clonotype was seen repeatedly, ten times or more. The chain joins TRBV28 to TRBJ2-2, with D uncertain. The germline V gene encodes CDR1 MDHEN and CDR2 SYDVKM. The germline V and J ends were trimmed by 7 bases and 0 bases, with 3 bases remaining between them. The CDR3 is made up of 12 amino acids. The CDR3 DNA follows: TGTGCCAGCACCACGAACACCGGGGAGCTGTTTTTT. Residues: CASTTNTGELFF.

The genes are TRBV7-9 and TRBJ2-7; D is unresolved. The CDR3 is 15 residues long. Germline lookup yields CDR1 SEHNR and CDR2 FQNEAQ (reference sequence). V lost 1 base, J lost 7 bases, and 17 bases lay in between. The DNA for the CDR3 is TGTGCCAGCAGCTTAGGGGCCGGGTTTGGAGAGGAGCAGTACTTC. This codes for CASSLGAGFGEEQYF.

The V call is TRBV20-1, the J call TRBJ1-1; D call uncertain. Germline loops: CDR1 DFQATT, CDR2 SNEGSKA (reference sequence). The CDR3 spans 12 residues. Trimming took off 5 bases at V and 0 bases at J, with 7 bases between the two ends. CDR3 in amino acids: CSAGDMNTEAFF. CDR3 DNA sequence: TGCAGTGCTGGCGATATGAACACTGAAGCTTTCTTT.

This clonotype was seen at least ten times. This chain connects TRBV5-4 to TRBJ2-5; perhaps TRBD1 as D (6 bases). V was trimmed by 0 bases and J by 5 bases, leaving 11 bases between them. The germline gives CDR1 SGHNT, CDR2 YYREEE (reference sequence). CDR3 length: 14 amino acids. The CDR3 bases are TGTGCCAGCAGCTTGGAAGGGGGAGAGGAGACCCAGTACTTC. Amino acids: CASSLEGGEETQYF.

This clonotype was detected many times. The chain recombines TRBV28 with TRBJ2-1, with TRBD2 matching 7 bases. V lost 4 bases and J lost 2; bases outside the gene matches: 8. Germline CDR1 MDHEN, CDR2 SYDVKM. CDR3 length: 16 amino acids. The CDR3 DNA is TGTGCCAGCAGTTCATTTGCGGGAGCGGCCTACAATGAGCAGTTCTTC. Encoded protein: CASSSFAGAAYNEQFF.

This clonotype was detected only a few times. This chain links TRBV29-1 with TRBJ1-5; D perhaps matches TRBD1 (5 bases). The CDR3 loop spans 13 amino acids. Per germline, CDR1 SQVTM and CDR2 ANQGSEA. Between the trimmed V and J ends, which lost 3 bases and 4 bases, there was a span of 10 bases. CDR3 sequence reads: CSVDPGRNQPQHF. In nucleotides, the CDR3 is TGCAGCGTTGACCCAGGGAGAAATCAGCCCCAGCATTTT.

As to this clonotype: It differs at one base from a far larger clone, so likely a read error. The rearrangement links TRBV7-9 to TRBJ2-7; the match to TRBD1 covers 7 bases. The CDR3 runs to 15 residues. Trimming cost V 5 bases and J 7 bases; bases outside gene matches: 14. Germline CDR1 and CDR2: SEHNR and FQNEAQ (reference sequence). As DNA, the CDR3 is TGTGCCAGCAGCCCCGTTGACAGGGCCAGGAATGAGCAGTACTTC. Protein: CASSPVDRARNEQYF.

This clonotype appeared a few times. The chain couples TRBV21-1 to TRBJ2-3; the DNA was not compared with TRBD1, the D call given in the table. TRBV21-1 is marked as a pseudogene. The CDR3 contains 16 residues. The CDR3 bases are TGTGCCAGCAGCAAAGGGCGCCGCGGGGACACAGATACGCAGTATTTT. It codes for CASSKGRRGDTDTQYF.

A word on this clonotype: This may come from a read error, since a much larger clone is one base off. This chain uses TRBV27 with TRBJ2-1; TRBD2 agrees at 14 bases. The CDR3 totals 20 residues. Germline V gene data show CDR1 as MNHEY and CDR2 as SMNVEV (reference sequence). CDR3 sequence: CASNAHLTGTSGGSYNEQLF. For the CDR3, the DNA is TGTGCCAGCAATGCTCACCTAACTGGGACTAGCGGGGGTTCCTACAATGAGCAGCTCTTC.

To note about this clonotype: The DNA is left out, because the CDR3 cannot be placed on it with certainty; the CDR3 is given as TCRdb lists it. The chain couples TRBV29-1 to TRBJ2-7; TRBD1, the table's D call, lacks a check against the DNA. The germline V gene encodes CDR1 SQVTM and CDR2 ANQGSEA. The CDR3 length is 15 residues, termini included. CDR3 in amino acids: CSVGGGTGFLYERYF.

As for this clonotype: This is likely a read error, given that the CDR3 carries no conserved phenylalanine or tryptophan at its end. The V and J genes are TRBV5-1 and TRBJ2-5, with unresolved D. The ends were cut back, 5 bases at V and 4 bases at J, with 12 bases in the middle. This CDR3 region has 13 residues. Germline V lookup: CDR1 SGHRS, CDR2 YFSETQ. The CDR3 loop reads CASRAQNIETQYS. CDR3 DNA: TGCGCCAGCAGGGCTCAGAATATAGAGACCCAGTACTCC.